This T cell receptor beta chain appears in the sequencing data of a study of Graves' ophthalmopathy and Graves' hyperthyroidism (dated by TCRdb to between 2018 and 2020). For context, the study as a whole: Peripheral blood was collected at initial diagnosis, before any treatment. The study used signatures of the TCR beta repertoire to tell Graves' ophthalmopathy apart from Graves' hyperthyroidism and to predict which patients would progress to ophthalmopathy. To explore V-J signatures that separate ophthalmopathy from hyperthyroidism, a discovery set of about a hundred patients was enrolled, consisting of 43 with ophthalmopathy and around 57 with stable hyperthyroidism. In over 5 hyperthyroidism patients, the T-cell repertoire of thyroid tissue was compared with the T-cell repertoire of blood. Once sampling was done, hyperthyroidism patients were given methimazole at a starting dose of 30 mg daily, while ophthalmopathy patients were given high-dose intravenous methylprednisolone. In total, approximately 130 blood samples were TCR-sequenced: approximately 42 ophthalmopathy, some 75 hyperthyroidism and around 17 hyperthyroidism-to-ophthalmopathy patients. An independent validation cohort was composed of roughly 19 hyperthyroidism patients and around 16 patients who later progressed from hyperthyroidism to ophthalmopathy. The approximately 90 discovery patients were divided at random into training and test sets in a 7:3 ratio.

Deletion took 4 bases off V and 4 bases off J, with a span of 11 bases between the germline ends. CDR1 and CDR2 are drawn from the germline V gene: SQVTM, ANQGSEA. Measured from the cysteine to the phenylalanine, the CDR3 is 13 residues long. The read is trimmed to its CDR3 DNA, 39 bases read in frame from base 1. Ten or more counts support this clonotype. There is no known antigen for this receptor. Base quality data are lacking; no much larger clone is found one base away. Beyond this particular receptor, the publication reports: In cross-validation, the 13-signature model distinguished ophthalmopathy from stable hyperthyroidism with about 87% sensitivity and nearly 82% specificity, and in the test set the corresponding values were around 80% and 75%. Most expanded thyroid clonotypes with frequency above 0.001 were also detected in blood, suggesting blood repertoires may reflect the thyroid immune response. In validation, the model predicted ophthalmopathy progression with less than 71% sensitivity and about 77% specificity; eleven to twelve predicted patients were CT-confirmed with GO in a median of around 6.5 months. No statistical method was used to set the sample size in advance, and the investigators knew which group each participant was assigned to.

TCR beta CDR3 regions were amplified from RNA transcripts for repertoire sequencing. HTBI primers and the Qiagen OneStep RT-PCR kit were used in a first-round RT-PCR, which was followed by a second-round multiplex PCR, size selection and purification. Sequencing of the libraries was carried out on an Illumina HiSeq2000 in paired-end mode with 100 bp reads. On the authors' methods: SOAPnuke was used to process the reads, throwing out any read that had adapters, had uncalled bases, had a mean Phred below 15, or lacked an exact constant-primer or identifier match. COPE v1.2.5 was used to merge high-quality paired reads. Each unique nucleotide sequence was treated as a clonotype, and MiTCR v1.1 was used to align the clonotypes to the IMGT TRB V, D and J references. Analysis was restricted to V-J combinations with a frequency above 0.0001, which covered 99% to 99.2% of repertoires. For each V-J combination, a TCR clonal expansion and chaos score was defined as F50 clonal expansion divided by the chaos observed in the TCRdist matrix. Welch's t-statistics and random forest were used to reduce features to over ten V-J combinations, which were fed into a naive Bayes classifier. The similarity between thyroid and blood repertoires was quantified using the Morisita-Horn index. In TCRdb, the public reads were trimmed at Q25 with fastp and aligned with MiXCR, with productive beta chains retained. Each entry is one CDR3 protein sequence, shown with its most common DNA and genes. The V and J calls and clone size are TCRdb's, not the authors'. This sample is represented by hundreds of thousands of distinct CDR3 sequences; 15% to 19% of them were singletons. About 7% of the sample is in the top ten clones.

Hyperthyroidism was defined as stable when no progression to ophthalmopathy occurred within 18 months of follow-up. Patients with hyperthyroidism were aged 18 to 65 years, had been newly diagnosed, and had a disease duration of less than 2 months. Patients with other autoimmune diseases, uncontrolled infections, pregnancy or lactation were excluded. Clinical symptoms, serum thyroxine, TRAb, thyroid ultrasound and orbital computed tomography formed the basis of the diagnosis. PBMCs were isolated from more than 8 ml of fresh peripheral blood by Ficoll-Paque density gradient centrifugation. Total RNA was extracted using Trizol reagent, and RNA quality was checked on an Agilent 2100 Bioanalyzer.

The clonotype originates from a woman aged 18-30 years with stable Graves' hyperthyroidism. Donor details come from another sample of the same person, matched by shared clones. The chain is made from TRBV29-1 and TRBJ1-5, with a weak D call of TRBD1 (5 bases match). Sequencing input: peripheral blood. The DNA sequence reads TGCAGCGTTGGGTCGGGGGATAATCAGCCCCAGCATTTT. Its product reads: CSVGSGDNQPQHF.